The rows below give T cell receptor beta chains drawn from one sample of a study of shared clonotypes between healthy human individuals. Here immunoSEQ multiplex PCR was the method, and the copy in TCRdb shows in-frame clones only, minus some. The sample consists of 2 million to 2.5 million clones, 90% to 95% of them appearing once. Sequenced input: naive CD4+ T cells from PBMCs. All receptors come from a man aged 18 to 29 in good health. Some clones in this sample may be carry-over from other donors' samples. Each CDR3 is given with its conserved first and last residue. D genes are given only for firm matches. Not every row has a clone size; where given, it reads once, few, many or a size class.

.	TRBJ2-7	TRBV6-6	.	TGTGCCAGCAGTTACGAAGTACTAGCAATAGAGCAGTACTTC	CASSYEVLAIEQYF
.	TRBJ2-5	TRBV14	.	TGTGCCAGCAGCCCCCGGGGAGGGACCCAGTACTTC	CASSPRGGTQYF
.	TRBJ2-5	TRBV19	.	TGTGCCAGTAGTATCGGCGCTATCCAGTACTTC	CASSIGAIQYF
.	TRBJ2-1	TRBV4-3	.	TGCGCCAGCAGCCAGACCCAGAACCACAATGAGCAGTTCTTC	CASSQTQNHNEQFF
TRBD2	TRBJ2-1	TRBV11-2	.	TGTGCCAGCAGCTTAGACCCGCTAAGACTAGCGGGAGGGCCGGTAGTTGAGCAGTTCTTC	CASSLDPLRLAGGPVVEQFF
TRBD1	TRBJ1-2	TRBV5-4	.	TGTGCCAGCTTTCGACAGGGTCGACTGCGGGACTATGGCTACACCTTC	CASFRQGRLRDYGYTF
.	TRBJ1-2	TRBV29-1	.	TGCAGCGTTGAGTCGGGCGGTGATGGCTACACCTTC	CSVESGGDGYTF
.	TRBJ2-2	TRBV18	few	TGTGCCAGCTCACCAAGAACTAACACCGGGGAGCTGTTTTTT	CASSPRTNTGELFF
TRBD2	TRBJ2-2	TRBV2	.	TGTGCCAGCAGGGGCGGGCCTAGCGGGAGGGCCTCCGGGGAGCTGTTTTTT	CASRGGPSGRASGELFF
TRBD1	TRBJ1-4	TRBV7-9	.	TGTGCCAGCAGTTCATCAAAGACAGGGGGCAGTACGGCTAATGAAAAACTGTTTTTT	CASSSSKTGGSTANEKLFF
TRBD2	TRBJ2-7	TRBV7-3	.	TGTGCCAGCAGCGCAACTAGCGGGATTGGCGAGCAGTACTTC	CASSATSGIGEQYF
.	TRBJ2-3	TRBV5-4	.	TGTGCCAGCAGCACCCGGTCCGGGAGCACAGATACGCAGTATTTT	CASSTRSGSTDTQYF
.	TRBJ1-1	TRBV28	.	TGTGCCAGCAGTCCCTACTCCTTAGACACTGAAGCTTTCTTT	CASSPYSLDTEAFF
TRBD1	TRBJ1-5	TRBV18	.	TGTGCCAGCTCACCTACAGGACAGGGTGGGCAGCCCCAGCATTTT	CASSPTGQGGQPQHF
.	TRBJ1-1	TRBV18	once	TGTGCCAGCTCACCGATCTTAAACACTGAAGCTTTCTTT	CASSPILNTEAFF
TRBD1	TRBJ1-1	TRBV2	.	TGTGCCGGGACACAGGGGGCAGACACTGAAGCTTTCTTT	CAGTQGADTEAFF
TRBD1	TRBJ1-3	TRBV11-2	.	TGTGCCAGCAGCGCCGACAGGGGAACGGGAAACACCATATATTTT	CASSADRGTGNTIYF
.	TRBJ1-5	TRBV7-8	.	TGTGCCAGCAGCATTACTAGGGGCTCCACTAACCAGCCCCAGCATTTT	CASSITRGSTNQPQHF
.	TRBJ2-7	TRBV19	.	TGTGCCAGTAGTATGAGCAGTTTGACCTACGAGCAGTACTTC	CASSMSSLTYEQYF
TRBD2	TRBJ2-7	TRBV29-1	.	TGCAGCGTTGTCCTTGGGAGCGGGAGATCCTACGAGCAGTACTTC	CSVVLGSGRSYEQYF
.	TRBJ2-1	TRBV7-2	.	TGTGCCAGCAGCTTGTTTGGGATAGAGCAGTTCTTC	CASSLFGIEQFF
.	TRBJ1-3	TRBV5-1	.	TGCGCCAGCAGCTTGGGCACAGGGGGAAACACCATATATTTT	CASSLGTGGNTIYF
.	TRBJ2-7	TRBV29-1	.	TGCAGCGTTGGAGCCTCAGCCGTATTCTACGAGCAGTACTTC	CSVGASAVFYEQYF
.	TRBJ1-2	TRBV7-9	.	TGTGCCAGCAGCCCAGGGGCGCTAGGCTACACCTTC	CASSPGALGYTF
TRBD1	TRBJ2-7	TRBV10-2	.	TGCGCCAGCAGTGATAACAGGGGCCCCTACGAGCAGTACTTC	CASSDNRGPYEQYF
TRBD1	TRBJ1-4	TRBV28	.	TGTGCCAGCAGTGAGACCGGGACAGGGGTCGAAAAACTGTTTTTT	CASSETGTGVEKLFF
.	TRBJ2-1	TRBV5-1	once	TGCGCCAGCAGCCGGGGGGACAGCGGCGACAATGAGCAGTTCTTC	CASSRGDSGDNEQFF
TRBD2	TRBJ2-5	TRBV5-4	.	TGTGCCAGCAGCGTCCCGGGGGGAGAGACCCAGTACTTC	CASSVPGGETQYF
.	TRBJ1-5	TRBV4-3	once	TGCGCCAGCAGCCAAGAAACGGTTACCCAAGGGGTCCAGCCCCAGCATTTT	CASSQETVTQGVQPQHF
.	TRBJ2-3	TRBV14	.	TGTGCCGTCGGAGTCACAGATACGCAGTATTTT	CAVGVTDTQYF
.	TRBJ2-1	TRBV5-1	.	TGCGCCAGCAGCTTGGTGGCCAGCACCTACAATGAGCAGTTCTTC	CASSLVASTYNEQFF
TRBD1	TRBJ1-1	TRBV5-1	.	TGCGCCAGCAGCTTTGGACAGGGTAGTGACACTGAAGCTTTCTTT	CASSFGQGSDTEAFF
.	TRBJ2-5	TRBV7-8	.	TGTGCCAGCAGCTTGCGTCCAGGGCGGCAAGAGACCCAGTACTTC	CASSLRPGRQETQYF
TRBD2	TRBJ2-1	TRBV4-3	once	TGCGCCAGCAGCCAAGATCCGGCGGGAGGGGCGTACAATGAGCAGTTCTTC	CASSQDPAGGAYNEQFF
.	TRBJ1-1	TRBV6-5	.	TGTGCCAGCAGGCCTATTTTAACAGGGAACACTGAAGCTTTCTTT	CASRPILTGNTEAFF
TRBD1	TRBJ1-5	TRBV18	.	TGTGCCAGCTCCCCCGGGACAGGGGGTCAGCCCCAGCATTTT	CASSPGTGGQPQHF
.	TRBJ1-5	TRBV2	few	TGTGCCAGCAGTGACCAGAGATCCAATCAGCCCCAGCATTTT	CASSDQRSNQPQHF
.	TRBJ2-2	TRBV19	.	TGTGCCAGTAATACGGGAGCGAACACCGGGGAGCTGTTTTTT	CASNTGANTGELFF
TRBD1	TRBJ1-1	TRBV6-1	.	TGTGCCAGCAGTGATCGACAGGGGAACACTGAAGCTTTCTTT	CASSDRQGNTEAFF